This T cell receptor beta chain was documented in a study of T cell repertoires in ileal Crohn's disease. Looking at the study overall: Over 30% were active smokers at surgery; median disease duration was around 8 years. Regarding the study as a whole: Mucosal expansions were suggested to be mainly CD8 T cells. All patients with clonality above 26.8% had endoscopic recurrence.

TCRdb's table, derived via immunoSEQ multiplex PCR, lists solely in-frame clones and lacks some. The data contain 6,800 or so clones, more than 60% of them singletons. Germline values: CDR1 SGHTA, CDR2 FQGTGA. The CDR3 contains 15 residues. Concerning this clone: Antigen unknown. One end of the junction fails to match germline, which may point to a read error.

What was sequenced was ileal tissue. The sequence was obtained from an adult with Crohn's disease. The chain uses TRBV7-3 and TRBJ1-2; 9 nucleotides agree with TRBD1. CDR3 DNA sequence: TGTGTCAGCAGCCCCGGACAGGGGTTGGGGTATGGCTACACCTTC. Its translation is CVSSPGQGLGYGYTF. The variable domain in full, with the rest retrieved from reference TRBV7-3 and TRBJ1-2, is GAGVSQTPSNKVTEKGKYVELRCDPISGHTALYWYRQSLGQGPEFLIYFQGTGAADDSGLPNDRFFAVRPEGSVSTLKIQRTERGDSAVYLCVSSPGQGLGYGYTFGSGTRLTVV.